This section outlines one TCR beta chain sequence together with its context. Its cognate antigen has yet to be identified. No much larger clone is present one base from it, and per-base qualities are unavailable. This sample is drawn from a study of T cell clonotyping in hematopoietic cell transplantation (dated by TCRdb to the early 2020s). Concerning the study at large: A total of 110 to 150 blood samples were collected in the study from approximately 32 consecutive transplant recipients and their related donors. Patient recruitment ran from September 2015 to January 2017, and follow-up continued until late 2020 or death. Overall study results and their limits: Recipient TCR diversity fell after transplant, with pathologically expanded clonotypes rising progressively from day 30 to day 180. Recipient repertoires showed only a small fraction of overlap with donor repertoires, and over 95% appeared de novo at the given depth. The sample size was limited, and CD4 and CD8 repertoire contributions could not be separated because cells were not sorted. Broader TCR repertoire diversity after transplant was predicted by Inverse Simpson Index values from donors and from recipients before transplant.

The germline ends are 12 bases apart after V is trimmed by 6 bases and J by 0 bases. The germline V gene sets CDR1 to LGHNA and CDR2 to YNFKEQ. Reading from cysteine to phenylalanine, the CDR3 counts 15 amino acids. The kept DNA is CDR3 alone, 45 bases in frame from the first base. The immunoSEQ assay, a bias-controlled multiplex PCR using V- and J-specific primers, was used to amplify TCR beta CDR3 regions from genomic DNA. In a second PCR step, the CDR3 amplicons were tagged with a proprietary barcode plus Illumina adapter sequences. CDR3 libraries were sequenced on an Illumina MiSeq instrument. The authors' analysis ran thus. Export and quality control were done with immunoSEQ Analyzer 3.0, while downstream analyses used R Bioconductor and Immunarch. Repertoire metrics were calculated using only productive rearrangements within the normalized downsampled data set. Clonotypes larger than 5 templates in the normalized cohort were defined as pathologically expanded. Repertoire diversity was measured with the Inverse Simpson Index. To capture all clonotypes, CMV-specificity analyses were performed on the non-normalized data set. TCRdb holds this immuneACCESS table with in-frame rearrangements only. Some clones are missing; in checked studies, unresolved V genes explain under half, and the rest has no known cause. V and J calls plus clone size are reproduced from that table; the DNA served to infer D and trimming. A total of 7,000 or so clones appear in this sample, 95% to 99% of them only once. Together, the top ten hold roughly 0.64% of the sample.

According to the study, the label for this sample's time point signals: 30 days after allo-HCT. Blood samples were obtained from recipients approximately 28 days before transplant and at days 30, 100 and 180 after transplant. Using Nuclei Lysis Solution, genomic DNA was extracted from unfractionated peripheral blood mononuclear cells that were either fresh or cryopreserved. The sample in question was PBMCs, obtained 30 days after allogeneic stem cell transplant. This receptor was identified in a male patient in his sixties who had an allogeneic stem cell transplant from a related donor, so the T cells may come from the graft donor. Some clones in this sample may be carry-over from other donors' samples. The V and J genes are TRBV4-2 and TRBJ1-5; a confident D gene designation cannot be given. The DNA sequence reads TGTGCCAGCAGTTCGGGAGCCATTAGCAATCAGCCCCAGCATTTT. Its coded protein is CASSSGAISNQPQHF.